This TCR beta chain was recorded in a study of sequential checkpoint blockade in melanoma. Looking at the study overall: Matched biopsies came pretreatment and at week 13 for 20 to 25 patients. Broader study findings: About 30 times likelier clinical benefit followed increased tumor T-cell fraction and clonality.

This clone is labeled as hyperexpanded. Its antigen is currently unknown. Treatment given: randomized to nivolumab then ipilimumab (arm A) or the reverse (arm B). Assay: immunoSEQ multiplex PCR; the TCRdb copy retains only in-frame clones and omits some. The sample lists some 220 clones, 20% to 25% seen once, with about 50% in the top ten. From germline, CDR1 is SGDLS and CDR2 YYNGEE. The CDR3 runs 15 residues. V was pared by 4 bases and J by 7 bases, with 8 bases of the junction left unmatched. The clonotype comes from a human donor with melanoma. The V call is TRBV9, the J call TRBJ2-1; 10 bases are shared with TRBD2. The material sequenced was tumor tissue (inferred from file names), taken from a patient given nivolumab and ipilimumab in sequence. Here the CDR3 reads CASSKQSGGANEQFF. Here the CDR3 DNA reads TGTGCCAGCAGCAAACAGAGCGGGGGGGCAAATGAGCAGTTCTTC.